This is a list of T cell receptor beta chains from one sample in a study of PD-1 blockade in classical Hodgkin lymphoma. Using immunoSEQ multiplex PCR, the repertoire was profiled, and TCRdb retains in-frame clones only, with some absent. The table includes some 38,000 clones, less than 80% detected once. The sequencing used peripheral blood mononuclear cells (PBMCs), collected at baseline. These receptors were obtained from a human donor with classical Hodgkin lymphoma. Both conserved end residues are trimmed from each CDR3. The order of the fields is V gene, J gene, CDR3 protein.

>TRBV11-1|TRBJ1-1
ASSRQTSLHTEAF
>TRBV5-6|TRBJ2-7
ASSFGTSYEQY
>TRBV29-1|TRBJ1-1
SVGSYTEAF
>TRBV18|TRBJ1-5
ASSTQGNNQPQH
>TRBV19|TRBJ2-2
ASSDIRRKLF
>TRBV11-3|TRBJ2-2
ASSLPQDGDTGELF
>TRBV7-2|TRBJ1-2
ASSKAHSATRGGYT
>TRBV6-4|TRBJ2-7
ATSDPLAAAYEQY
>TRBV10-3|TRBJ2-1
AIGGLAGNEQF
>TRBV15|TRBJ2-1
ATSREGGRREF
>TRBV6-5|TRBJ2-4
ASRPPGLAKNIQY
>TRBV2|TRBJ2-7
ASSLQQGDYEQY
>TRBV7-6|TRBJ2-1
ASSGGSFTEQF
>TRBV5-4|TRBJ2-3
ASSFTAGGSDTQY
>TRBV6-1|TRBJ2-7
ASRRSTQYYEQY
>TRBV5-4|TRBJ2-3
ASSSPGQGKDTQY
>TRBV2|TRBJ2-7
ASSVGGPYEQY
>TRBV9|TRBJ2-1
ASSLDGLAGGGSYNEQF
>TRBV7-9|TRBJ1-1
ASRGNLMNTEAF
>TRBV4-3|TRBJ1-4
ASSRGRGAAYEKLF
>TRBV4-1|TRBJ2-7
ASSQAPRNSYEQY
>TRBV19|TRBJ2-2
ASSITGELF
>TRBV15|TRBJ1-3
ATSKETGGAGNTIY
>TRBV9|TRBJ1-3
ASSGEDSRRGNTIY
>TRBV28|TRBJ2-1
ATLNSAGGRIEQF
>TRBV5-4|TRBJ1-2
ASSGGQTLSGYT
>TRBV6-1|TRBJ1-1
ASSEPIAVNTEAF
>TRBV10-1|TRBJ2-5
ASSESRGGQETQY
>TRBV30|TRBJ2-7
AWSVGTAYEQY
>TRBV28|TRBJ1-2
ASSVPRDSPFYGYT
>TRBV6-5|TRBJ2-1
ASSYSIPSFGNEQF
>TRBV6-5|TRBJ1-3
ASNEVPGNTIY
>TRBV5-4|TRBJ2-1
ASSEGTRGVKSYNEQF
>TRBV27|TRBJ2-3
ASSLSVSTDTQY
>TRBV28|TRBJ1-5
ASSFLGNQPQH
>TRBV27|TRBJ2-7
ASSSPVFGKY
>TRBV2|TRBJ1-1
ASGGDQGTEAF
>TRBV18|TRBJ2-1
ASSLGLAGDGEQF
>TRBV6-5|TRBJ1-2
ASSYARRNYGYT
>TRBV27|TRBJ2-2
ASSWTSGHGELF
>TRBV5-6|TRBJ1-2
ASSPVGAWYGYT
>TRBV29-1|TRBJ2-1
SVEGLAGAYNEQF
>TRBV7-9|TRBJ2-7
ASSLSGGENEQY
>TRBV19|TRBJ2-5
ASSIQGWEETQY
>TRBV2|TRBJ2-1
ASSTGTSSYNEQF
>TRBV4-2|TRBJ1-2
ASSQDGEGVNGYT
>TRBV28|TRBJ2-5
ASSGISAQETQY
>TRBV23-1|TRBJ2-3
ASSPPGGGSDTQY
>TRBV4-1|TRBJ2-7
ASSQEPLTGEQY
>TRBV29-1|TRBJ2-5
SVVHRGRLETQY
>TRBV6-1|TRBJ2-3
ASRPDVLTDTQY
>TRBV7-8|TRBJ2-1
ASSLGGFEQF
>TRBV4-1|TRBJ2-2
ASSQGTVRENTGELF
>TRBV27|TRBJ2-7
ASSLSSPEGEQY
>TRBV2|TRBJ1-4
ASSPQGVRGEKLF
>TRBV9|TRBJ1-2
ASSPRWADNYGYT
>TRBV4-1|TRBJ2-3
ASSQGIWGSDTQY
>TRBV6-4|TRBJ2-3
ASSLNLAGTQY
>TRBV28|TRBJ2-3
ASSLRGSGRPNTQY
>TRBV19|TRBJ1-3
ASSSGRLSGNTIY